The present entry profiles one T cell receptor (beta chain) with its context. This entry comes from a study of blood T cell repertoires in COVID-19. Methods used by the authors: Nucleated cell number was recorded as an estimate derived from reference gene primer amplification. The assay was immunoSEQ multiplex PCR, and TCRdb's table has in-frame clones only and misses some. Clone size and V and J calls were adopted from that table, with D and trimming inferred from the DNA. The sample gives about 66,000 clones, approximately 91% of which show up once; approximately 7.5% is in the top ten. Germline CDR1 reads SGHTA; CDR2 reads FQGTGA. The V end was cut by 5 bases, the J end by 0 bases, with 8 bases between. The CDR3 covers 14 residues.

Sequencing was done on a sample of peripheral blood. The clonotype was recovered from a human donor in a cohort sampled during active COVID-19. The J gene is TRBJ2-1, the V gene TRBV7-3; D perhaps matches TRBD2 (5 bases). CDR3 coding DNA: TGTGCCAGCAGCCTAGGAGGCTCCTACAATGAGCAGTTCTTC. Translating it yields CASSLGGSYNEQFF.